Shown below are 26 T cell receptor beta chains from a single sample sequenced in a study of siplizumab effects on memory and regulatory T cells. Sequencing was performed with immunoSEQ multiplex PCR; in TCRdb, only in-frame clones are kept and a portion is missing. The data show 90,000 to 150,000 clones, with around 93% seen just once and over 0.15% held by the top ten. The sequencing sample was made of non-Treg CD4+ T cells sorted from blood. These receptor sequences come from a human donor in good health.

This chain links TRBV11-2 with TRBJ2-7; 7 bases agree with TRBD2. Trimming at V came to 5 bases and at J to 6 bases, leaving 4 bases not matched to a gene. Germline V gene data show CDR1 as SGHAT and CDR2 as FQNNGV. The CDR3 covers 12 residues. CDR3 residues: CASSTSGVEQYF. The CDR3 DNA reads TGTGCCAGCAGCACGAGCGGGGTCGAGCAGTACTTC.

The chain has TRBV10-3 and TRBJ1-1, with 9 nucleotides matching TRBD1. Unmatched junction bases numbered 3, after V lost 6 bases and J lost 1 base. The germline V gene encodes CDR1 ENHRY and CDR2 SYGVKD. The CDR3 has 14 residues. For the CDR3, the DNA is TGTGCCATCAGGACGACAGGGGGGAACACTGAAGCTTTCTTT. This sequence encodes CAIRTTGGNTEAFF.

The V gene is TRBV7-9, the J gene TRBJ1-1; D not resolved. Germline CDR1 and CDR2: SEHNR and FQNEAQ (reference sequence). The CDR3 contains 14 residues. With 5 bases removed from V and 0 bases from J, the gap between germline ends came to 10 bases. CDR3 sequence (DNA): TGTGCCAGCAGCCTGGACGGGATGAACACTGAAGCTTTCTTT. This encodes CASSLDGMNTEAFF.

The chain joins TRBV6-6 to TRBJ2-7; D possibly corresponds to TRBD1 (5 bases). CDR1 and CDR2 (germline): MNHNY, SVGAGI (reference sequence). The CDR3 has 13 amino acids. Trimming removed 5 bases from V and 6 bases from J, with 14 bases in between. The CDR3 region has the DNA TGTGCCAGCAGTGGGGCACAAGGCCTCGAGCAGTACTTC. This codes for CASSGAQGLEQYF.

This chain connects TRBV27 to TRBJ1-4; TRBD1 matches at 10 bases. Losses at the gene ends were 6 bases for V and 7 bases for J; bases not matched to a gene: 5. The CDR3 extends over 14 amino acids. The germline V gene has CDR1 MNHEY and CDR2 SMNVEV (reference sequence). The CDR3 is CASSPDRGSEKLFF. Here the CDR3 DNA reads TGTGCCAGCAGCCCGGACAGGGGGTCTGAAAAACTGTTTTTT.

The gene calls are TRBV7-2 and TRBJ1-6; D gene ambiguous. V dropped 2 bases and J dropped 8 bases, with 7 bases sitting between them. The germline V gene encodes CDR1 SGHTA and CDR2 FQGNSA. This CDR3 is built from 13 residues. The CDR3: CASSLSLDSPLHF. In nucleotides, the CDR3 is TGTGCCAGCAGCTTATCATTGGATTCACCCCTCCACTTT. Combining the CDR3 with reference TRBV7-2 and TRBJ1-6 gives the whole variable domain GAGVSQSPSNKVTEKGKDVELRCDPISGHTALYWYRQSLGQGLEFLIYFQGNSAPDKSGLPSDRFSAERTGGSVSTLTIQRTQQEDSAVYLCASSLSLDSPLHFGNGTRLTVT.

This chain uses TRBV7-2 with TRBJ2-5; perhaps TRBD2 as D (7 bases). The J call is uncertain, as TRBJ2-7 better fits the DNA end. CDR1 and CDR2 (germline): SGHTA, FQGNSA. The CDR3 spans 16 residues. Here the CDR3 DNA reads TGTGCCAGCAGCTTACGGGGCGGGGGCACTGCCTACGAGCAGTACTTC. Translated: CASSLRGGGTAYEQYF.

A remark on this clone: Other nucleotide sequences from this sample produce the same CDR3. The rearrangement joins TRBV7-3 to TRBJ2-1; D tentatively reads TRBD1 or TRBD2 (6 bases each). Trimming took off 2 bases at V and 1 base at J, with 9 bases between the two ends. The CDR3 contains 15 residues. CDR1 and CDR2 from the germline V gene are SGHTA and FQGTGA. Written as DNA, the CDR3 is TGTGCCAGCAGCTTAGGAGGGGGGTCCTACAATGAGCAGTTCTTC. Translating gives CASSLGGGSYNEQFF.

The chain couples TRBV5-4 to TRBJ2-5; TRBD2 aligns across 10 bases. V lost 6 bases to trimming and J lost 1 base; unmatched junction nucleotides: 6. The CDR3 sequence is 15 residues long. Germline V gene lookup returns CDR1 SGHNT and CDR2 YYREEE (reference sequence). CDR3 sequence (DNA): TGTGCCAGCACCTTTAGCGGGGGGCCCCAAGAGACCCAGTACTTC. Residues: CASTFSGGPQETQYF. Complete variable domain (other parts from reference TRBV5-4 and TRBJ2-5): ETGVTQSPTHLIKTRGQQVTLRCSSQSGHNTVSWYQQALGQGPQFIFQYYREEENGRGNFPPRFSGLQFPNYSSELNVNALELDDSALYLCASTFSGGPQETQYFGPGTRLLVL.

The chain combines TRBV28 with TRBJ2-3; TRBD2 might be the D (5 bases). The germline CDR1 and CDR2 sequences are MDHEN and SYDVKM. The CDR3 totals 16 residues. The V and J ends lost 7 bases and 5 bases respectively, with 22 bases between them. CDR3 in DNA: TGTGCCAGCACGAGAGGCGGGCCGATCTACGGAGATACGCAGTATTTT. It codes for CASTRGGPIYGDTQYF.

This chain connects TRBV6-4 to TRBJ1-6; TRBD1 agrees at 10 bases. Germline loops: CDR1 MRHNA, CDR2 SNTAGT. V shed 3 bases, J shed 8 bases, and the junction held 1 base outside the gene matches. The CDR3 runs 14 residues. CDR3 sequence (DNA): TGTGCCAGCAGTGAGACAGGGGGCGATTCACCCCTCCACTTT. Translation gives CASSETGGDSPLHF.

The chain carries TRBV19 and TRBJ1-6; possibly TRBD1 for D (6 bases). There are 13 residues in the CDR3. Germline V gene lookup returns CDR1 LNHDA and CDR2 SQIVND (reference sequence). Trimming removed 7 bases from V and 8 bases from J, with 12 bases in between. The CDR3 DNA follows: TGTGCCAGTAAGGGGGGCTGGGATTCACCCCTCCACTTT. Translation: CASKGGWDSPLHF.

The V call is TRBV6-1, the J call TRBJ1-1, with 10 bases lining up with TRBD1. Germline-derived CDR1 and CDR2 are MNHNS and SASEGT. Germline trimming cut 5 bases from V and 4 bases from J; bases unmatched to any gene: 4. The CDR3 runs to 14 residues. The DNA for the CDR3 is TGTGCCAGCAGTACGGACAGGGGGGGCACTGAAGCTTTCTTT. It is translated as CASSTDRGGTEAFF.

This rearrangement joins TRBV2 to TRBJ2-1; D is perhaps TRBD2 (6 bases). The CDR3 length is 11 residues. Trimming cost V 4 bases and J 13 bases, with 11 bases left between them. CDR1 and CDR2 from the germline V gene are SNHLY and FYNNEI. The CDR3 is CASSAGERQFF. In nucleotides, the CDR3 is TGTGCCAGCAGTGCGGGGGAACGCCAGTTCTTC. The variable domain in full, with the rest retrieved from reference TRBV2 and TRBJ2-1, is EPEVTQTPSHQVTQMGQEVILRCVPISNHLYFYWYRQILGQKVEFLVSFYNNEISEKSEIFDDQFSVERPDGSNFTLKIRSTKLEDSAMYFCASSAGERQFFGPGTRLTVL.

CDR3 residues: CASSSTTGNGEQYF. For the CDR3, the DNA is TGTGCCAGCAGCTCAACAACAGGGAATGGTGAGCAGTACTTC. The rearrangement links TRBV7-9 to TRBJ2-7, with a weak D call TRBD1 (6 bases). Trimming removed 4 bases from V and 7 bases from J, with 17 bases in between. The germline gives CDR1 SEHNR, CDR2 FQNEAQ (reference sequence). The CDR3 loop spans 14 amino acids.

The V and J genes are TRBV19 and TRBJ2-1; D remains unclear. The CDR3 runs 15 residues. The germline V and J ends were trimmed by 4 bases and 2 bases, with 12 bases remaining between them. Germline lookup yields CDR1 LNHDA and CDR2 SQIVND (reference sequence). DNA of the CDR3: TGTGCCAGTAGTACCTCTAGTCCACCCTACAATGAGCAGTTCTTC. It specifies CASSTSSPPYNEQFF.

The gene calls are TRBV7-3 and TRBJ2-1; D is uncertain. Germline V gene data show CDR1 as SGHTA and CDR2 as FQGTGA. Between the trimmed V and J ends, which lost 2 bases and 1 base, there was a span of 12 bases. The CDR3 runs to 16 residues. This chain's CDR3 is CASSLGPSTSYNEQFF. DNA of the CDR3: TGTGCCAGCAGCTTAGGCCCCAGCACGTCCTACAATGAGCAGTTCTTC. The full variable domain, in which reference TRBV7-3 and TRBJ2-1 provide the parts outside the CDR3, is GAGVSQTPSNKVTEKGKYVELRCDPISGHTALYWYRQSLGQGPEFLIYFQGTGAADDSGLPNDRFFAVRPEGSVSTLKIQRTERGDSAVYLCASSLGPSTSYNEQFFGPGTRLTVL.

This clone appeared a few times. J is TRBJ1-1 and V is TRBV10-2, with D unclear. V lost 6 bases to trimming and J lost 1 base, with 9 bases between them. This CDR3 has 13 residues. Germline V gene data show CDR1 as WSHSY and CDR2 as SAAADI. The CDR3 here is CASSADWNTEAFF. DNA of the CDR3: TGCGCCAGCAGCGCCGACTGGAACACTGAAGCTTTCTTT.

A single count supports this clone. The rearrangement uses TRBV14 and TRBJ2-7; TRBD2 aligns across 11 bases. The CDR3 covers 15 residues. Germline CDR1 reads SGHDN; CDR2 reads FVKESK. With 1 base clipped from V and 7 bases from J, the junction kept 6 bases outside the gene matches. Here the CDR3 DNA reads TGTGCCAGCAGCCAAGCTAGCGGGGGGCCCGGGGAGCAGTACTTC. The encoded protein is CASSQASGGPGEQYF.

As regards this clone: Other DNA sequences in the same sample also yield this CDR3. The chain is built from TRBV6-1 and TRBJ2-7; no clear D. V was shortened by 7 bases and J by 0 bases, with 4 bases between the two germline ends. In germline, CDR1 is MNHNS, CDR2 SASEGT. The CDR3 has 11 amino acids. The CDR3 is CASTHSYEQYF. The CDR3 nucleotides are TGTGCCAGCACCCACTCCTACGAGCAGTACTTC.

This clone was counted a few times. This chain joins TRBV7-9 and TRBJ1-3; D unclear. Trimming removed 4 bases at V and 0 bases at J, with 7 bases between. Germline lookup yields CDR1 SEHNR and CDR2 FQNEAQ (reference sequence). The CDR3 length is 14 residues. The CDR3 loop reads CASSSGSSGNTIYF. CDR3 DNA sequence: TGTGCCAGCAGCTCCGGTAGCTCTGGAAACACCATATATTTT.

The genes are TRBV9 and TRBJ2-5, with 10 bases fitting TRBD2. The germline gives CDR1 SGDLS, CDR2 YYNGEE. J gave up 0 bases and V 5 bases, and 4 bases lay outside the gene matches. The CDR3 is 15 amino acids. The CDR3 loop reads CASRRTSGNQETQYF. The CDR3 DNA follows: TGTGCCAGCAGGAGGACTAGCGGAAACCAAGAGACCCAGTACTTC.

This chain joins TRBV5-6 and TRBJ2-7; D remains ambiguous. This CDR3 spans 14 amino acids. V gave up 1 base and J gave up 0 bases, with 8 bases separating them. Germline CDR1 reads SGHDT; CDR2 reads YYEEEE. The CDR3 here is CASSLYQSSYEQYF. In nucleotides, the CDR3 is TGTGCCAGCAGCTTGTACCAGAGCTCCTACGAGCAGTACTTC.

Here the CDR3 reads CASGLRAYGYTF. In nucleotides, the CDR3 is TGTGCTAGTGGTTTGCGGGCCTATGGCTACACCTTC. The rearrangement links TRBV12-5 to TRBJ1-2; D uncertain. Germline loops: CDR1 LGHNT, CDR2 FRNRAP. The CDR3 consists of 12 residues. V lost 2 bases, J lost 4 bases, and 5 bases lay in between.

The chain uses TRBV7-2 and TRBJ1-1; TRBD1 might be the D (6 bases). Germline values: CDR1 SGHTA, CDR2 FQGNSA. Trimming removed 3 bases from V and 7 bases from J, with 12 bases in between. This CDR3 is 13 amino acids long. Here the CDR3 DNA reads TGTGCCAGCAGCTTGGGAGGGGGGATTGAAGCTTTCTTT. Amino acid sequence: CASSLGGGIEAFF.

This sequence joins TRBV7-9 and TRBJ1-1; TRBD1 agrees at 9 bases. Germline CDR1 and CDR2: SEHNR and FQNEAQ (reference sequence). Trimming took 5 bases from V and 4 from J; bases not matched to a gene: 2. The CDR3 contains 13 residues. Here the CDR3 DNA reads TGTGCCAGCAGCAAGGACAGGGGCACTGAAGCTTTCTTT. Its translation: CASSKDRGTEAFF.